The clone carrying this TCR beta chain has a handful of counts. Its cognate antigen is unknown. Germline V gene sequence: CDR1 SGHDT, CDR2 YYEEEE. The V end lost 2 bases, the J end lost 3 bases, and 24 bases lay between the germline ends. The CDR3 is made up of 19 amino acids. TCRdb re-called the 5' RACE reads with MiXCR, one entry per CDR3 protein. The repertoire holds 450,000 to 650,000 distinct CDR3 sequences, 21% seen once, with about 16% in the top ten. This specimen belongs to a study of T cells after yellow fever vaccination. At the level of the study: Fractions of limited cellularity were prepared by means of SMART-Seq v4 Ultra Low Input.

Overall study findings and caveats: The bulk population could contribute abundant contaminating clonotypes to FACS-sorted repertoires.

The chain has TRBV5-6 and TRBJ1-5, with D tentatively TRBD1 (5 bases). Sample: PBMCs, taken about 21 days after the first yellow fever vaccination. This clonotype was sampled from a man aged 18 to 29 who received the YFV17D yellow fever vaccine. DNA of the CDR3: TGTGCCAGCAGCTTTTCGCCCTTTAACCAAAACAGGAACAATCAGCCCCAGCATTTT. Its translation: CASSFSPFNQNRNNQPQHF.